This is a list of T cell receptor beta chains from one sample in a study of cytomegalovirus exposure and HLA in healthy donors. The data were produced by immunoSEQ multiplex PCR, yet TCRdb's version contains in-frame clones alone and is incomplete. Here the sample spans fewer than 250,000 clones, over 75% being singletons. The sample comprised PBMCs. The origin of the receptors is a woman between 50 and 59 years old in good health and CMV-seropositive. Both conserved end residues are part of each CDR3. D genes are given only for firm matches. Size is omitted from some rows. Given values are once, few, many or a class for expanded clones.

j_call	v_call	clone_size	d_call	cdr3_aa	cdr3_nt
TRBJ2-7	TRBV7-2	.	.	CASSLDPVGPYEQYF	TGTGCCAGCAGCTTAGATCCAGTGGGGCCCTACGAGCAGTACTTC
TRBJ2-3	TRBV7-6	.	.	CASSFYRGTDTQYF	TGTGCCAGCAGCTTTTATCGGGGCACAGATACGCAGTATTTT
TRBJ1-4	TRBV4-2	.	TRBD1	CASSQVLGGAEKLFF	TGTGCCAGCAGCCAAGTATTAGGGGGCGCGGAAAAACTGTTTTTT
TRBJ1-2	TRBV30	once	.	CAWSFWGGGHGYTF	TGTGCCTGGAGTTTCTGGGGCGGGGGACATGGCTACACCTTC
TRBJ1-2	TRBV19	.	.	CASSRKGRGFESRGYTF	TGTGCCAGTAGTCGCAAGGGCAGGGGTTTTGAGTCTCGCGGCTACACCTTC
TRBJ2-7	TRBV6-5	.	.	CASSQGLYEQYF	TGTGCCAGCAGTCAGGGTCTCTACGAGCAGTACTTC
TRBJ2-7	TRBV5-1	.	TRBD1	CASSAGQGAYEQYF	TGCGCCAGCAGCGCCGGACAGGGGGCCTACGAGCAGTACTTC
TRBJ2-4	TRBV7-4	.	.	CASSLLRVGSSKNIQYF	TGTGCCAGCAGCTTATTGAGGGTGGGCAGCTCCAAAAACATTCAGTACTTC
TRBJ2-7	TRBV27	.	.	CASRPAGPSFEQYF	TGTGCCAGCAGACCAGCAGGTCCCAGCTTCGAGCAGTACTTC
TRBJ2-7	TRBV2	.	TRBD2	CASSSGTSGGADEQYF	TGTGCCAGCAGTTCCGGGACTAGCGGGGGGGCAGACGAGCAGTACTTC
TRBJ1-1	TRBV28	.	.	CASSIPQGMTEAFF	TGTGCCAGCAGCATACCCCAGGGTATGACTGAAGCTTTCTTT
TRBJ2-1	TRBV6-4	.	TRBD2	CASSDRLAGGNEQFF	TGTGCCAGCAGTGACCGGCTAGCGGGGGGGAATGAGCAGTTCTTC
TRBJ2-3	TRBV5-1	.	TRBD2	CASSLEIAGATDTQYF	TGCGCCAGCAGTTTAGAAATAGCGGGGGCCACAGATACGCAGTATTTT
TRBJ1-2	TRBV29-1	.	TRBD1	CSVNRGQGAQDGYTF	TGCAGCGTTAACCGCGGACAGGGGGCGCAGGATGGCTACACCTTC
TRBJ2-7	TRBV18	.	.	CASSPRRESYEQYF	TGTGCCAGCTCACCACGGCGGGAATCCTACGAGCAGTACTTC